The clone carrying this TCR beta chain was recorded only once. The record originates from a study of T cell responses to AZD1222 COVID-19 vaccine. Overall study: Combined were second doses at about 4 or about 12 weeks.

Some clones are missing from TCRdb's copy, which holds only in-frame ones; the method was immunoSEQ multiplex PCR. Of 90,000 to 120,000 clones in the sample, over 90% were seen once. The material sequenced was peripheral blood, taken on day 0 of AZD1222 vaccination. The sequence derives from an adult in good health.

The CDR3 here is CASSGLEQFF. In DNA, the CDR3 is TGTGCCAGCAGCGGACTTGAGCAGTTCTTC. V usage is TRBV2 and J usage is TRBJ2-1; the D gene is possibly TRBD2 (5 bases). The germline gives CDR1 SNHLY, CDR2 FYNNEI. The length of the CDR3 is 10 residues. Trimming removed 6 bases at V and 9 bases at J, with 6 bases between.